These T cell receptor beta chains were read from a single sample in a study of T cells expressing NK-cell markers. TCRdb derives one entry per CDR3 protein from the 5' RACE reads, leaving out DNA. Reported are about 160,000 distinct CDR3 sequences; the ten largest clones contain 18%. Sequenced: blood T cells: a sorted CD56 or NKG2C T cell subset, CD4+ or CD8+ T cells, or bulk PBMC T cells (not recorded which). Every receptor here comes from a woman aged 18 to 75 in good health. CDR3s include the opening cysteine and the closing phenylalanine or tryptophan. The order of the fields is V gene, J gene, CDR3 protein.

>TRBV2|TRBJ2-1
CASSEDLGEQFF
>TRBV29-1|TRBJ2-1
CSGGHYNEQFF
>TRBV28|TRBJ1-4
CASSLAGGAGEKLFF
>TRBV5-1|TRBJ2-3
CASSLGPSDTDTQYF
>TRBV20-1|TRBJ2-7
CSAFDKDGGWYF
>TRBV7-2|TRBJ2-5
CASSFRDYRYQETQYF
>TRBV6-1|TRBJ2-1
CASSELAGSYNEQFF
>TRBV29-1|TRBJ1-4
CSVKMNRINEKLFF
>TRBV5-1|TRBJ2-7
CASSSRQGAGYEQYF
>TRBV20-1|TRBJ1-5
CSAPDGGRGNNQPQHF
>TRBV4-2|TRBJ1-1
CASSQMGGRRAFF
>TRBV5-6|TRBJ1-1
CASSLEIGANPNTEAFF
>TRBV6-5|TRBJ1-2
CASSYGGRGRYGYTF
>TRBV6-2/TRBV6-3|TRBJ1-5
CASSYWREGQPQHF
>TRBV7-8|TRBJ2-7
CASSLDSGRNEQYF
>TRBV20-1|TRBJ1-4
CSASRTATNEKLFF
>TRBV7-3|TRBJ1-4
CASTPGQPNEKLFF
>TRBV9|TRBJ2-7
CASSEGGGGAYEQYF
>TRBV12-3/TRBV12-4|TRBJ1-4
CASSSWDRGIEKLFF
>TRBV14|TRBJ2-1
CASSHLAGRDNEQFF
>TRBV7-9|TRBJ2-7
CASSRGSFYEQYF
>TRBV9|TRBJ2-7
CASSGQGELNYEQYF
>TRBV28|TRBJ1-6
CASSAGTSGQFSPLHF
>TRBV7-8|TRBJ1-4
CASSRTGGGEKLFF
>TRBV5-1|TRBJ1-1
CASSLSTEAEAFF
>TRBV27|TRBJ2-7
CASSPSGKNEQYF
>TRBV5-1|TRBJ2-1
CASSRGLNEQFF